The entry below gives a single T cell receptor (beta chain) sequence along with its context. The antigen remains unidentified. Germline V gives CDR1 SGDLS, CDR2 YYNGEE. V lost 4 bases to trimming and J lost 2 bases, with 10 bases between them. CDR3 size: 15 residues. These data originate in a study of shared clonotypes between healthy human individuals. Study results and limitations: Donor scarcity curtailed the genetic and exposure-history diversity represented herein.

Deep was the level at which the assay was run. An even split of each subset's genomic DNA across several immunoSEQ plates was performed. Sequenced by immunoSEQ multiplex PCR; TCRdb stores in-frame clones only, minus some. This repertoire shows around 480,000 clones, roughly 85% found once; its top ten account for about an eighth. Material for sequencing was PBMCs. The clonotype comes from a woman aged 40 to 55 in good health. Some clones in this sample may be carry-over from other donors' samples. The V and J genes are TRBV9 and TRBJ2-6; D tentatively fits TRBD1 or TRBD2 (5 bases each). The CDR3 loop reads CASSIRGAGANVLTF. Written as DNA, the CDR3 is TGTGCCAGCAGCATAAGGGGAGCTGGGGCCAACGTCCTGACTTTC. The full variable domain, its missing parts supplied by reference TRBV9 and TRBJ2-6, is DSGVTQTPKHLITATGQRVTLRCSPRSGDLSVYWYQQSLDQGLQFLIQYYNGEERAKGNILERFSAQQFPDLHSELNLSSLELGDSALYFCASSIRGAGANVLTFGAGSRLTVL.